This T cell receptor beta chain was documented in a study of shared clonotypes between healthy human individuals. The CDR3 is made up of 16 amino acids. Germline V lookup: CDR1 SQVTM, CDR2 ANQGSEA. Losses at the gene ends were 2 bases for V and 3 bases for J; bases not matched to a gene: 8. The protocol was immunoSEQ multiplex PCR, while the TCRdb copy is restricted to in-frame clones and leaves out a portion. This repertoire shows around 480,000 clones, about three quarters found once; its top ten account for around 12%. The receptor was isolated from a woman in her thirties or forties in good health. Some clones in this sample may be carry-over from other donors' samples. Sequencing input: PBMCs. V and J are TRBV29-1 and TRBJ2-3; 10 positions agree with TRBD1. The CDR3 protein is CSVEKDRDRGTDTQYF. The CDR3 coding sequence is TGCAGCGTTGAAAAGGACCGGGACAGGGGAACAGATACGCAGTATTTT.